Below, one TCR beta chain is given with its context. What this receptor recognizes is not known. It has no much larger one-base neighbor in the sample; base qualities were not kept. TCRbeta CDR3 regions were amplified from genomic DNA by means of the immunoSEQ Assay, a bias-controlled multiplex PCR. The study's own analysis went as follows. Within the assay, amplification of reference gene primers was used to estimate how many nucleated cells each sample contained. Sequence reads were collapsed and filtered to measure the absolute abundance of every unique TCRbeta CDR3 rearrangement. Productive Simpson clonality was computed per sample as the square root of Simpson's diversity index over productive rearrangements. TCRdb carries this immuneACCESS record with in-frame sequences only. Its versions omit some clonotypes, under half of them owing to an unresolved V gene in the studies checked, with the rest unexplained. From that table come the V and J calls and clone size; the DNA was used to work out D and trimming. The sample contains around 50,000 clones, over 65% of them found a single time. Over 4.5% of the sample comes from the top ten.

Whole blood was collected in K2EDTA tubes by collaborating institutions according to the institutions' own protocols. For TCRbeta analysis, collaborators shipped samples in one of three forms: frozen whole blood, isolated PBMCs, or DNA extracted from either of those sample types. The CDR3 contains 16 residues, cysteine and phenylalanine counted. CDR3 DNA is the only sequence kept; it has 48 bases, read in frame from the first base. The germline V end is reduced by 7 bases and the J end by 0 bases; junction bases left unmatched: 7. The CDR1 and CDR2 encoded by the germline V gene are ENHRY and SYGVKD. The source of the sample is a study of blood T cell repertoires in COVID-19 (dated by TCRdb to the early 2020s). In terms of the full investigation: The collaborator samples originated in the United States, Italy and Spain and spanned the acute and convalescent phases of COVID-19. The samples were drawn from the first 160 participants of the ongoing ImmuneRACE study and from more than 1,000 subjects provided by 6 global collaborators. The sample metadata nearly always contained a de-identified subject ID, COVID-19 status, age in years and sex. The material from the prospective study consisted of cDNA or gDNA derived from T cells, B-cell-depleted T cells, or PBMCs. Where available, HLA class I and class II types were taken from metadata supplied by the sample provider and were not determined by assay-based typing. The repertoires were made available in a free public database intended to serve as a resource for research on the immune response to SARS-CoV-2. Subjects who had been exposed to COVID-19, were actively infected with it, or had recovered from it provided the deeply sampled blood TCRbeta repertoires that made up the dataset.

General findings and caveats noted by the study authors: Clinical and demographic metadata were provided uncurated, with the amount varying by source and participant.

The V and J segments used are TRBV10-3 and TRBJ2-3; a stretch of 10 junction bases matches TRBD2. This TCR was sampled from a human donor in a cohort sampled during active COVID-19. The sequenced sample consisted of peripheral blood. CDR3 sequence: CAIKAGGPRSTDTQYF. The nucleotides read TGTGCCATCAAAGCGGGGGGGCCTCGGAGCACAGATACGCAGTATTTT.